This T cell receptor beta chain was sequenced during a study of T cell responses to AZD1222 COVID-19 vaccine. Study-wide findings and caveats: Reports indicate that nearly half of spike-specific TCRs are directed at unmutated variant regions. Two AZD1222 doses significantly raised spike-specific TCR breadth and depth over controls.

Comment on this clone: The antigen is undetermined.

Some clones are missing from TCRdb's copy, which holds only in-frame ones; the method was immunoSEQ multiplex PCR. Of more than 140,000 clones listed, approximately 88% are singletons. V was clipped by 8 bases and J by 0 bases, with 19 bases between them. Germline lookup yields CDR1 SEHNR and CDR2 FQNEAQ (reference sequence). This CDR3 is built from 17 residues. This sequence was found in an adult in good health. Sequencing was performed on peripheral blood, taken on day 0 of MenACWY control vaccination. The genes are TRBV7-9 and TRBJ2-2, with D uncertain. The CDR3 nucleotides read TGTGCCAGCGGGTCTTCGTTCAAGGTCGCGAACACCGGGGAGCTGTTTTTT. Amino acids: CASGSSFKVANTGELFF.